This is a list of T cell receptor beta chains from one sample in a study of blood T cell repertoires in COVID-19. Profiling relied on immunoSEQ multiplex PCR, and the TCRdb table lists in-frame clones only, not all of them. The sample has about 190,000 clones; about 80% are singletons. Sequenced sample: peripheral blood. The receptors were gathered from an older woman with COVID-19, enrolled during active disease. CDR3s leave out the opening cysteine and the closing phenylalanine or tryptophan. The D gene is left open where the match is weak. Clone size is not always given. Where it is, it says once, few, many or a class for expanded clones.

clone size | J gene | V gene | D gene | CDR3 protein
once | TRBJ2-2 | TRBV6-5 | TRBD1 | ASSWTGTNTGELF
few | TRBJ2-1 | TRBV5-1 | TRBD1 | ASSEDRGPYNEQF
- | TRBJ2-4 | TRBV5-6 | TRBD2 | ASSLLAGAAKNIQY
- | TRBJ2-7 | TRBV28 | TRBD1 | ASQGQIEQY
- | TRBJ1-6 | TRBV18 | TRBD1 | ASSRTGESYNSPLH
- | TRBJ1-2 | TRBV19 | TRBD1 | ASSPRTGTYGYT
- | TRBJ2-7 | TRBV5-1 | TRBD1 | ASSSHGQGTYEQY
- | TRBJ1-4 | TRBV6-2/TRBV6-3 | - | ASSYSGNGEKLF
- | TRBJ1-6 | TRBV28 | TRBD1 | ASSPRTGRVGSPLH
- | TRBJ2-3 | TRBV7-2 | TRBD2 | ASSEGLAQDTQY
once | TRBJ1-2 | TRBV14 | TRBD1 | ASSPMTGGGYGYT
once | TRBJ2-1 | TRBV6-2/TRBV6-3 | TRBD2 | ASSYSYSRLAGGPDEQF
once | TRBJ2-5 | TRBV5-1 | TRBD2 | ASSLNPGRAEETQY
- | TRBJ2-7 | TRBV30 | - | AWDQGPGDEQY
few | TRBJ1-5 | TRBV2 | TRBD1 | ASRAGQGTSNQPQH
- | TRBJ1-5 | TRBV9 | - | ASSTGTSNQPQH
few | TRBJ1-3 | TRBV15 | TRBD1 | ATSRDQGAGGNTIY
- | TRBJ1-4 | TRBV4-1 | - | ASSLSGQIIGELF
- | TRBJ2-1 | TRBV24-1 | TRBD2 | ATSGLAGVGSEQF
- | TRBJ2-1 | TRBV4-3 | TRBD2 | ASSQGGTSGTDEQF
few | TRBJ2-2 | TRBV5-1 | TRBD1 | ASSLGQGAAGELF
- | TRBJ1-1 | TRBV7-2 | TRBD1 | ASSPRQGGNTEAF
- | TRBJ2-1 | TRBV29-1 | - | SVEDRGFNEQF
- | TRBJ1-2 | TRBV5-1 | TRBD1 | ASSLLQGFGYT
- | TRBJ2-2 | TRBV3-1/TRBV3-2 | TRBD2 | ASSQVGRVWTGELF
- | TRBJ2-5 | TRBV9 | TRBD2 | ASSSGLAGGPETQY
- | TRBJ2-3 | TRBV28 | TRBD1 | ASSGTGGTDTQY
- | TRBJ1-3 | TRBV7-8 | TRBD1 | ASSSDRAGNTIY
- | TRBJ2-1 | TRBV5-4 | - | ASSLQGGNEQF